This record covers a single T cell receptor (beta chain). Its antigen is as yet unknown. This specimen comes from a study of T cell repertoires in cytomegalovirus infection. Across the whole study: Recently identified HLA-C-restricted CMV epitopes and well-studied HLA-B-restricted CMV epitopes were used by the study. An indication of both CMV infection and matching HLA type came from public TCR beta signatures.

Study-wide points: HLA-C-restricted CMV clonotypes gave the most frequent clonotype in two of eight donors.

TCRdb ran MiXCR on the reads and lists one entry per CDR3 protein. This table holds hundreds of thousands of distinct CDR3 sequences, approximately 31% found once. Trimming at V came to 2 bases and at J to 2 bases, leaving 4 bases not matched to a gene. This CDR3 contains 16 residues. The germline CDR1 and CDR2 sequences are MNHNS and SASEGT. This receptor was identified in a human donor in good health (CMV status not recorded). Some clones in this sample may be carry-over from other donors' samples. This sample comprised cultured CD8+ T cells from PBMCs, obtained from culture after CMV antigen stimulation. The chain employs TRBV6-1 and TRBJ2-1; 9 nucleotides line up with TRBD1. The chain's CDR3 is CASSERGQGPYNEQFF. Here the CDR3 DNA reads TGTGCCAGCAGTGAAAGGGGACAGGGCCCCTACAATGAGCAGTTCTTC.